One and the same sample provided the 18 T cell receptor beta chains below, sequenced in a study of cytomegalovirus exposure and HLA in healthy donors. Produced via immunoSEQ multiplex PCR; TCRdb's table is partial and in-frame only. The data contain about 110,000 clones, roughly 95% of them singletons. Sequencing was performed on PBMCs. Every receptor here comes from a woman younger than 35 in good health and CMV-seronegative.

The rearrangement uses TRBV7-2 and TRBJ1-6, with D tentatively TRBD1 (5 bases). V was cut by 2 bases and J by 7 bases, with 24 bases left in between. CDR3 length equals 19 residues. Germline values: CDR1 SGHTA, CDR2 FQGNSA. The CDR3 loop reads CASSLSLKIGQGGNSPLHF. The CDR3 nucleotides are TGTGCCAGCAGCTTATCCCTTAAAATCGGGCAGGGAGGAAATTCACCCCTCCACTTT.

This chain links TRBV29-1 with TRBJ2-1, with 8 bases matching TRBD1. With V trimmed by 6 bases and J by 7 bases, 8 bases remained unmatched. The CDR3 runs 13 residues. From germline, CDR1 is SQVTM and CDR2 ANQGSEA. The CDR3 nucleotides read TGCAGCGTGTCGAGGACAGGGCGGAATGAGCAGTTCTTC. Protein product: CSVSRTGRNEQFF.

The chain couples TRBV5-1 to TRBJ2-7; D possibly corresponds to TRBD2 (6 bases). V was cut by 2 bases and J by 6 bases, with 6 bases left in between. Germline V gives CDR1 SGHRS, CDR2 YFSETQ. This CDR3 contains 11 residues. CDR3 protein: CASSFGGEQYF. The CDR3 DNA follows: TGCGCCAGCAGCTTCGGGGGCGAGCAGTACTTC.

The genes are TRBV4-1 and TRBJ1-4; 7 bases are shared with TRBD1. Germline assignment: CDR1 MGHRA and CDR2 YSYEKL. The V segment lost 1 base and the J segment 4 bases; nucleotides outside the gene matches: 6. The CDR3 sequence is 16 residues long. The CDR3 loop reads CASSQVAGTDNEKLFF. Written as DNA, the CDR3 is TGCGCCAGCAGCCAAGTGGCCGGGACAGATAATGAAAAACTGTTTTTT.

The V gene is TRBV13, the J gene TRBJ2-1; D possibly corresponds to TRBD1 (6 bases). This CDR3 has 14 residues. Trimming shortened V by 5 bases and J by 1 base, and 9 bases separated the two germline ends. Looked up from germline, CDR1 is PRHDT and CDR2 is FYEKMQ (reference sequence). In nucleotides, the CDR3 is TGTGCCAGCAGCCCGGACAGATCCTACAATGAGCAGTTCTTC. It encodes CASSPDRSYNEQFF.

The V and J genes are TRBV28 and TRBJ2-5; 13 nucleotides line up with TRBD2. The germline gives CDR1 MDHEN, CDR2 SYDVKM. CDR3 length: 18 residues. V was pared by 7 bases and J by 5 bases, with 16 bases of the junction left unmatched. The CDR3 sequence: CASTLGTSGDVGWETQYF. The CDR3 DNA reads as TGTGCCAGCACCTTAGGGACTAGCGGGGATGTGGGGTGGGAGACCCAGTACTTC.

The rearrangement joins TRBV5-1 to TRBJ2-7; 9 bases are a match to TRBD1. Losses at the gene ends were 4 bases for V and 3 bases for J; bases not matched to a gene: 11. The CDR3 totals 16 residues. The germline CDR1 and CDR2 sequences are SGHRS and YFSETQ. The CDR3 here is CASSPPPGQGLYEQYF. In nucleotides, the CDR3 is TGCGCCAGCAGCCCCCCTCCGGGACAGGGCCTCTACGAGCAGTACTTC.

The chain couples TRBV29-1 to TRBJ1-1; a weak D match, TRBD1 (6 bases). V shed 6 bases and J shed 1 base, with 15 bases lying between them. CDR3 length: 14 amino acids. CDR1 SQVTM and CDR2 ANQGSEA come from the germline V gene. The CDR3 reads CSVGWTATNTEAFF. The CDR3 nucleotides are TGCAGCGTCGGTTGGACAGCCACGAACACTGAAGCTTTCTTT.

This chain joins TRBV7-9 and TRBJ1-5, with 11 nucleotides matching TRBD1. Germline V gene data show CDR1 as SEHNR and CDR2 as FQNEAQ (reference sequence). The CDR3 has 14 amino acids. Trimming took 4 bases from V and 7 from J; bases not matched to a gene: 3. The CDR3 loop reads CASSSGTGGQPQHF. DNA of the CDR3: TGTGCCAGCAGCTCCGGGACAGGGGGGCAGCCCCAGCATTTT.

The chain has TRBV4-1 and TRBJ1-3; 9 bases are shared with TRBD1. CDR3 length: 16 amino acids. V trimming: 5 bases; J trimming: 9 bases; junction bases outside the gene matches: 14. Germline lookup yields CDR1 MGHRA and CDR2 YSYEKL. The CDR3 DNA is TGCGCCAGCAGCTACGAACCGGGACAGGGAGATAGCACCATATATTTT. Translating it yields CASSYEPGQGDSTIYF.

The rearrangement links TRBV29-1 to TRBJ2-3; 7 bases are a match to TRBD2. Germline lookup yields CDR1 SQVTM and CDR2 ANQGSEA. The CDR3 sequence is 14 residues long. The V and J ends lost 3 bases and 2 bases, in that order; junction bases with no gene match: 5. CDR3 nucleotides: TGCAGCGTTGAGGGCGGGGGTGTCACAGATACGCAGTATTTT. Its protein product is CSVEGGGVTDTQYF.

This chain joins TRBV27 and TRBJ2-3; 7 nucleotides line up with TRBD2. The CDR3 is 15 amino acids. The germline gives CDR1 MNHEY, CDR2 SMNVEV (reference sequence). Unmatched junction bases numbered 4, after V lost 2 bases and J lost 2 bases. The chain's CDR3 is CASSLAGVFTDTQYF. The CDR3 DNA reads as TGTGCCAGCAGTTTAGCGGGGGTTTTCACAGATACGCAGTATTTT.

This clone was detected only a few times. V usage is TRBV2 and J usage is TRBJ1-6; 10 bases are shared with TRBD1. Trimming took 6 bases from V and 7 from J; bases not matched to a gene: 9. The CDR3 sequence is 16 residues long. CDR1 SNHLY and CDR2 FYNNEI come from the germline V gene. This CDR3 reads CASSMGQGLQNSPLHF. CDR3 bases: TGTGCCAGCAGCATGGGACAGGGGCTGCAAAATTCACCCCTCCACTTT.

The genes are TRBV28 and TRBJ1-6; TRBD1 might be the D (6 bases). The CDR3 runs 19 residues. Germline V CDR1 and CDR2: MDHEN, SYDVKM. The germline V and J ends were trimmed by 6 bases and 0 bases, with 21 bases remaining between them. CDR3 nucleotide sequence: TGTGCCAGCAGAACGAATAGGGCAGACAGGAGCTCCTATAATTCACCCCTCCACTTT. Its protein is CASRTNRADRSSYNSPLHF. The full variable domain, rest sourced from reference TRBV28 and TRBJ1-6, is DVKVTQSSRYLVKRTGEKVFLECVQDMDHENMFWYRQDPGLGLRLIYFSYDVKMKEKGDIPEGYSVSREKKERFSLILESASTNQTSMYLCASRTNRADRSSYNSPLHFGNGTRLTVT.

The chain uses TRBV11-2 and TRBJ2-2; perhaps TRBD1 as D (6 bases). Trimming stripped 3 bases from V and 6 bases from J, with 17 bases between. CDR1 is SGHAT and CDR2 is FQNNGV in the germline V gene. The CDR3 sequence is 16 residues long. The CDR3 DNA sequence: TGTGCCAGCAGCTTCTATAGGCAGGGGTCGGCCGGGGAGCTGTTTTTT. Amino acids: CASSFYRQGSAGELFF.

The rearrangement links TRBV27 to TRBJ1-5; unclear D gene. Germline V gene data show CDR1 as MNHEY and CDR2 as SMNVEV (reference sequence). This CDR3 comprises 15 residues. V was cut by 2 bases and J by 2 bases, with 10 bases left in between. CDR3 in amino acids: CASSLTGVGNQPQHF. The DNA for the CDR3 is TGTGCCAGCAGTTTAACCGGAGTGGGCAATCAGCCCCAGCATTTT.

This chain connects TRBV6-1 to TRBJ1-3, with 7 bases matching TRBD1. Germline-derived CDR1 and CDR2 are MNHNS and SASEGT. Trimming removed 4 bases from V and 0 bases from J; junction bases left unmatched: 3. The CDR3 contains 15 residues. As DNA, the CDR3 is TGTGCCAGCAGTGCGACAGGGAGCTCTGGAAACACCATATATTTT. Protein product: CASSATGSSGNTIYF.

The chain employs TRBV14 and TRBJ2-1, with 9 bases aligning to TRBD2. The CDR3 has 16 amino acids. V gave up 4 bases and J gave up 1 base; unmatched junction bases: 5. Looked up from germline, CDR1 is SGHDN and CDR2 is FVKESK. The CDR3: CASSPSAGGSYNEQFF. In nucleotides, the CDR3 is TGTGCCAGCAGCCCCTCCGCGGGGGGGTCCTACAATGAGCAGTTCTTC.